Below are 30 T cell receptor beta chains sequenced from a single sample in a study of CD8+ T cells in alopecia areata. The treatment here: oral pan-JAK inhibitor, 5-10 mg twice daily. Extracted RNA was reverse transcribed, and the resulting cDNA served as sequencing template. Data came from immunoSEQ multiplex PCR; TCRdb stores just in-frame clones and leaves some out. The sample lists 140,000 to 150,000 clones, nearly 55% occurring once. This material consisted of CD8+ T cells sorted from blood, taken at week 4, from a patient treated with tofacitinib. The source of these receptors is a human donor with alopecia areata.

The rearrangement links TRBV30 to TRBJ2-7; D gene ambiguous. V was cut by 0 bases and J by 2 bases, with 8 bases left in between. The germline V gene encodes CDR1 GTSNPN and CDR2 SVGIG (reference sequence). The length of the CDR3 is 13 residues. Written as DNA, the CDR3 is TGTGCCTGGAGTGTAGATTCGGCCTACGAGCAGTACTTC. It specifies CAWSVDSAYEQYF.

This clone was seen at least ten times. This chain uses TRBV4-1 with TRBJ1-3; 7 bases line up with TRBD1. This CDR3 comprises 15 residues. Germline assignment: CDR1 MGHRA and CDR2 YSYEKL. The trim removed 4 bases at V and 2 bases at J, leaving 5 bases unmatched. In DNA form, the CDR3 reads TGCGCCAGCAGCCGAACCAGGGGGGCTGGAAACACCATATATTTT. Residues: CASSRTRGAGNTIYF.

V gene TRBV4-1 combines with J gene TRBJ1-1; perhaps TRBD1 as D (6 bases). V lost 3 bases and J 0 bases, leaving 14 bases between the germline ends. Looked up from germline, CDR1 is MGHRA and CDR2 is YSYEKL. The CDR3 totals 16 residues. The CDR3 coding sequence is TGCGCCAGCAGCCAGAATCGGGACATAATGAACACTGAAGCTTTCTTT. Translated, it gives CASSQNRDIMNTEAFF.

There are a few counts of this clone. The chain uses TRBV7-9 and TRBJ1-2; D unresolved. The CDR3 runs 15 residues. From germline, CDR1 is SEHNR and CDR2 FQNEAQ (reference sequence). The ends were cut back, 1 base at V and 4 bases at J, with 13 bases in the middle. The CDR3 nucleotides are TGTGCCAGCAGCTTAGAGCCTCCTTTCGTCTATGGCTACACCTTC. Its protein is CASSLEPPFVYGYTF.

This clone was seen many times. CDR3 DNA sequence: TGTGCCAGCAATCCCGGGGTCTCTAGCACAGATACGCAGTATTTT. Protein sequence: CASNPGVSSTDTQYF. The chain combines TRBV7-9 with TRBJ2-3, with D possibly matching TRBD2 (5 bases). Germline values: CDR1 SEHNR, CDR2 FQNEAQ (reference sequence). The V and J ends lost 7 bases and 0 bases respectively, with 14 bases between them. The CDR3 spans 15 residues.

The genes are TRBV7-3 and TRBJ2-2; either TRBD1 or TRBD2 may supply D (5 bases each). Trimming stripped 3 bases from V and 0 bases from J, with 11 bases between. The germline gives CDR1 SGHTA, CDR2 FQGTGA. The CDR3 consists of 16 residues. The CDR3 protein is CASSLGRNPNTGELFF. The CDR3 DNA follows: TGTGCCAGCAGCTTGGGACGGAATCCGAACACCGGGGAGCTGTTTTTT. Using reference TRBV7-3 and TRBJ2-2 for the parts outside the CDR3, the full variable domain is GAGVSQTPSNKVTEKGKYVELRCDPISGHTALYWYRQSLGQGPEFLIYFQGTGAADDSGLPNDRFFAVRPEGSVSTLKIQRTERGDSAVYLCASSLGRNPNTGELFFGEGSRLTVL.

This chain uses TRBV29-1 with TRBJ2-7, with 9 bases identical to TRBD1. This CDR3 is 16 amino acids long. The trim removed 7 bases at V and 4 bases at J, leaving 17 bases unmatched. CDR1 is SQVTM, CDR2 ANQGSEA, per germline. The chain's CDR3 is CSALKVLGTGLYEQYF. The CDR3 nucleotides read TGCAGCGCCTTGAAGGTACTCGGGACAGGGTTGTACGAGCAGTACTTC.

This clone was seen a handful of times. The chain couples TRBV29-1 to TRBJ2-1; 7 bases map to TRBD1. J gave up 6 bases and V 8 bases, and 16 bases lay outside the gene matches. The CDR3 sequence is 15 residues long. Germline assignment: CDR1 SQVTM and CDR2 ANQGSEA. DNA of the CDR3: TGCAGCCCGGGGACAGCGTCATCCTATCGCAATGAGCAGTTCTTC. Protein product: CSPGTASSYRNEQFF.

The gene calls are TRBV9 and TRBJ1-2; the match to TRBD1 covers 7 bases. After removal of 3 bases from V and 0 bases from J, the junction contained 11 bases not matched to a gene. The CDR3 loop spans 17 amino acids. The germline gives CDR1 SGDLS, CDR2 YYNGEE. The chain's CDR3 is CASSAQRGTAANYGYTF. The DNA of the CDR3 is TGTGCCAGCAGCGCCCAGAGGGGGACAGCGGCTAACTATGGCTACACCTTC.

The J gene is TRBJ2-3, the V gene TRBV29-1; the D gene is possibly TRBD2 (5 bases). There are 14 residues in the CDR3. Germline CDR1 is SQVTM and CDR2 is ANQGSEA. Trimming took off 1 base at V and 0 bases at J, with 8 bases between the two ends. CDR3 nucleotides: TGCAGCGTTGAAGGCGGGCCTAGCACAGATACGCAGTATTTT. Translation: CSVEGGPSTDTQYF.

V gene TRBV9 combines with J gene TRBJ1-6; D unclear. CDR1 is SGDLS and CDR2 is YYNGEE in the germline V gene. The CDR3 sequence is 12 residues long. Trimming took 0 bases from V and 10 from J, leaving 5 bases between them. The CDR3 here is CASSVVGSPLHF. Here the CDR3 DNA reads TGTGCCAGCAGCGTAGTTGGGTCACCCCTCCACTTT.

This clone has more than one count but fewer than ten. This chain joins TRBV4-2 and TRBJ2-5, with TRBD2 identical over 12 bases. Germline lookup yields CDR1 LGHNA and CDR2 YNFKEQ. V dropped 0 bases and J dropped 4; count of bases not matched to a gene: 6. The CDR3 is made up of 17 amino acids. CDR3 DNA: TGTGCCAGCAGCCAAGATCTAGCGGGGGGGCCCGGAGAGACCCAGTACTTC. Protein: CASSQDLAGGPGETQYF.

CDR3: CASGPRTGPGSPLHF. DNA for the CDR3: TGTGCCAGTGGTCCGAGGACAGGACCGGGATCACCCCTCCACTTT. The chain employs TRBV19 and TRBJ1-6; 7 bases align to TRBD1. This CDR3 is built from 15 residues. The germline V gene has CDR1 LNHDA and CDR2 SQIVND (reference sequence). V shed 8 bases and J 10 bases; nucleotides not matched to a gene: 14.

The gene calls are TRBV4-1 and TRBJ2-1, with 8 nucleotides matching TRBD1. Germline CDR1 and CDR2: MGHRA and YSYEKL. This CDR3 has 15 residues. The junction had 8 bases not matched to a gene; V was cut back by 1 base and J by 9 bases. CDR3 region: CASSQADRGTGEQFF. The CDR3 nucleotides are TGCGCCAGCAGCCAAGCCGACAGGGGAACGGGTGAGCAGTTCTTC.

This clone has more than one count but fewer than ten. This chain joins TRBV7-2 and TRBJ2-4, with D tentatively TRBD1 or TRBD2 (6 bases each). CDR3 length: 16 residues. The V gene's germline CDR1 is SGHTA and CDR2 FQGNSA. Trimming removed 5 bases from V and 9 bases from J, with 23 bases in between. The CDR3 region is CASSHTLGGSGGIQYF. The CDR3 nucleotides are TGTGCCAGCAGCCACACCCTAGGGGGTAGCGGCGGCATTCAGTACTTC. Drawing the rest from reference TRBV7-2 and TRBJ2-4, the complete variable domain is GAGVSQSPSNKVTEKGKDVELRCDPISGHTALYWYRQSLGQGLEFLIYFQGNSAPDKSGLPSDRFSAERTGGSVSTLTIQRTQQEDSAVYLCASSHTLGGSGGIQYFGAGTRLSVL.

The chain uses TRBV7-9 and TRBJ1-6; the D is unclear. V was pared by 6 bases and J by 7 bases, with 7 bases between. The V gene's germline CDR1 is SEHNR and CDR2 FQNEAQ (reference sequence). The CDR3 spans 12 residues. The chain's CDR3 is CASSWTNSPLHF. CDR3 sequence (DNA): TGTGCCAGCAGTTGGACCAATTCACCCCTCCACTTT.

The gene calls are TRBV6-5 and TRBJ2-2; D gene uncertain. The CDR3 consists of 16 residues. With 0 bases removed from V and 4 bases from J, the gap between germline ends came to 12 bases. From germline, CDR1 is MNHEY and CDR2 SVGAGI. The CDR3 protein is CASSYSIGSVTGELFF. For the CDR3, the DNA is TGTGCCAGCAGTTACTCGATTGGGTCAGTCACCGGGGAGCTGTTTTTT.

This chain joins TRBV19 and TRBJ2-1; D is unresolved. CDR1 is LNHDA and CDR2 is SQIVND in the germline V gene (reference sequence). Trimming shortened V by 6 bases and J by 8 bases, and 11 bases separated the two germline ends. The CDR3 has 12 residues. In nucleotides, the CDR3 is TGTGCCAGTAGCCCGGCCCTGGATGAGCAGTTCTTC. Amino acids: CASSPALDEQFF.

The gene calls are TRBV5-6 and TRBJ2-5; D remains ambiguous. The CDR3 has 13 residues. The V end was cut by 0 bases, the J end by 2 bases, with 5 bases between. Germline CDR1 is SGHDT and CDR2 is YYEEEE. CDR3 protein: CASSLVQQETQYF. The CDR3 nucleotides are TGTGCCAGCAGCTTGGTTCAGCAAGAGACCCAGTACTTC. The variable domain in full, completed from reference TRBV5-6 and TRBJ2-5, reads DAGVTQSPTHLIKTRGQQVTLRCSPKSGHDTVSWYQQALGQGPQFIFQYYEEEERQRGNFPDRFSGHQFPNYSSELNVNALLLGDSALYLCASSLVQQETQYFGPGTRLLVL.

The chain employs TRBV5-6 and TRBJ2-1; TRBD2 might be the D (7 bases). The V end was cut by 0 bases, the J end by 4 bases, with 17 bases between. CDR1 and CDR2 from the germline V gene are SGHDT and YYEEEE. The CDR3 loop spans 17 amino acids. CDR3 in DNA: TGTGCCAGCAGCTTGGTTTTGCGGGGGCCGGAGTACAATGAGCAGTTCTTC. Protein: CASSLVLRGPEYNEQFF.

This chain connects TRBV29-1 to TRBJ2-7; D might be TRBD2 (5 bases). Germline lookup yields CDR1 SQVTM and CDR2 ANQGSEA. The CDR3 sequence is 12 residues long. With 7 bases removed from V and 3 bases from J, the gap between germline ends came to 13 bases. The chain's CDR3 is CSGLWENYEQYF. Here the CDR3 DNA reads TGCAGCGGATTGTGGGAGAACTACGAGCAGTACTTC.

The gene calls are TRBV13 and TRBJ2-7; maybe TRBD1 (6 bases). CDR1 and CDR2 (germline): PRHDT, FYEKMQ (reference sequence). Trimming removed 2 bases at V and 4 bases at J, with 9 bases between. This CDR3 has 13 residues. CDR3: CASSLQGLYEQYF. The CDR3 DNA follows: TGTGCCAGCAGCTTACAGGGGCTGTACGAGCAGTACTTC.

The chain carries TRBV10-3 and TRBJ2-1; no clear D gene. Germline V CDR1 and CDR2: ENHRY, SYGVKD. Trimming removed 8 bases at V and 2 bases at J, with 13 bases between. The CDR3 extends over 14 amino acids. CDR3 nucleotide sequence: TGTGCCATCCTTGACTCGACCGCCTACAATGAGCAGTTCTTC. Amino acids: CAILDSTAYNEQFF.

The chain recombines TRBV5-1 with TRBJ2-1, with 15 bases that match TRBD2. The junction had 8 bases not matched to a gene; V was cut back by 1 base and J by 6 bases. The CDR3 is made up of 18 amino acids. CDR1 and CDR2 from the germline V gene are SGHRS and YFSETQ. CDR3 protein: CASSLNPGLAGGPNEQFF. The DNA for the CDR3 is TGCGCCAGCAGCTTGAACCCTGGACTAGCGGGGGGGCCCAATGAGCAGTTCTTC.

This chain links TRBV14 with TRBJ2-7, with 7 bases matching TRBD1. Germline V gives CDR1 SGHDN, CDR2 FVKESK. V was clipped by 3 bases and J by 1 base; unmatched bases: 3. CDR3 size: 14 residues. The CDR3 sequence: CASSQGQWSYEQYF. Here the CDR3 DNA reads TGTGCCAGCAGCCAGGGACAGTGGTCCTACGAGCAGTACTTC.

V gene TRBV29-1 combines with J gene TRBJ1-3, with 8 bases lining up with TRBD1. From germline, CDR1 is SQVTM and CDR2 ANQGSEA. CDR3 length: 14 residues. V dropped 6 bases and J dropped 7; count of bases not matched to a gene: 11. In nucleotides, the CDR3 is TGCAGCGTGGTAGACAGGGGCTCAGGGAACACCATATATTTT. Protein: CSVVDRGSGNTIYF. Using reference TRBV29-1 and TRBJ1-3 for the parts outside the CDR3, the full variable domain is SAVISQKPSRDICQRGTSLTIQCQVDSQVTMMFWYRQQPGQSLTLIATANQGSEATYESGFVIDKFPISRPNLTFSTLTVSNMSPEDSSIYLCSVVDRGSGNTIYFGEGSWLTVV.

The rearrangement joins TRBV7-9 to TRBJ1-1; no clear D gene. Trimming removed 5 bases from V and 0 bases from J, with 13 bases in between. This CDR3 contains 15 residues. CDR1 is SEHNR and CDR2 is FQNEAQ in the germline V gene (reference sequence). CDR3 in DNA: TGTGCCAGCAGCACCCCGGGAGGACTGAACACTGAAGCTTTCTTT. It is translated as CASSTPGGLNTEAFF. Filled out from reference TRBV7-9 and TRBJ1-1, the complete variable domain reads DTGVSQNPRHKITKRGQNVTFRCDPISEHNRLYWYRQTLGQGPEFLTYFQNEAQLEKSRLLSDRFSAERPKGSFSTLEIQRTEQGDSAMYLCASSTPGGLNTEAFFGQGTRLTVV.

The DNA for the CDR3 is TGTGCCAGCAGTTTCGGACAGGGGCACTACGAGCAGTACTTC. Its translation is CASSFGQGHYEQYF. The genes are TRBV27 and TRBJ2-7, with 9 bases that match TRBD1. CDR1 MNHEY and CDR2 SMNVEV come from the germline V gene (reference sequence). The CDR3 has 14 residues. V trimming: 3 bases; J trimming: 3 bases; junction bases outside the gene matches: 3.

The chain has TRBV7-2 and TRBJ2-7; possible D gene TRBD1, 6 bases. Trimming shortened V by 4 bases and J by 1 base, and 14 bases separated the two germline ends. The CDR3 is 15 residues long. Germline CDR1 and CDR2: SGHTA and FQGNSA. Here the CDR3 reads CASSSGTYESYEQYF. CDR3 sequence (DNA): TGTGCCAGCAGCTCCGGGACATATGAGTCCTACGAGCAGTACTTC.

The CDR3, as DNA: TGTGCCAGCAGCCCCCGGGACAGCTCTCCACGGGTGGGCTACGAGCAGTACTTC. Translated, it gives CASSPRDSSPRVGYEQYF. The V gene is TRBV14, the J gene TRBJ2-7, with 7 bases matching TRBD1. The germline V gene has CDR1 SGHDN and CDR2 FVKESK. Trimming removed 4 bases from V and 3 bases from J; junction bases left unmatched: 18. The CDR3 consists of 18 residues.